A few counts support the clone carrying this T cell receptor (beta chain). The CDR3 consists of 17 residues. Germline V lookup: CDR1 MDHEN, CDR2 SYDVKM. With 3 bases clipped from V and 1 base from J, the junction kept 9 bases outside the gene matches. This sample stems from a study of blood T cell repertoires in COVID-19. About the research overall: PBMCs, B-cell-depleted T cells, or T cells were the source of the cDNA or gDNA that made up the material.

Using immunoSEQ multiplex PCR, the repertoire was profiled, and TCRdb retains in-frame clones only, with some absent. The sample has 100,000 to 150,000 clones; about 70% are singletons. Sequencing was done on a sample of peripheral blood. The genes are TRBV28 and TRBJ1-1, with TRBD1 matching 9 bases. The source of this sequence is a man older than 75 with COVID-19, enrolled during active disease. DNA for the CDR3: TGTGCCAGCAGTTTGAGCACAGGGGGCTGGAAGAACACTGAAGCTTTCTTT. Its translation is CASSLSTGGWKNTEAFF.